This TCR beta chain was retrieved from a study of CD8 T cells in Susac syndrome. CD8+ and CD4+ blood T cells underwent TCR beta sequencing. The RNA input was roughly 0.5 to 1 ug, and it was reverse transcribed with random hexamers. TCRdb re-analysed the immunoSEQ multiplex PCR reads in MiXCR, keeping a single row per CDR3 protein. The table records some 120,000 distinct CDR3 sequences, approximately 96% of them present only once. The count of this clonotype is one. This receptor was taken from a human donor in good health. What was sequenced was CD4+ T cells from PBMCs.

The CDR3 DNA follows: TGTGCCAGCAGCCCCGGCCGGGACAGGGGGCACGAGCAGTACTTC. This sequence encodes CASSPGRDRGHEQYF. The chain links TRBV12-3 or TRBV12-4 to TRBJ2-7, with 12 bases that match TRBD1. Trimming took 6 bases from V and 5 from J; bases not matched to a gene: 8. This CDR3 spans 15 amino acids.